Below, 18 T cell receptor beta chains from the same sample are listed, as sequenced in a study of regulatory T cells in long-lasting Graves disease. Libraries of TCR beta came from iRepertoire HTBI primers plus Arm-PCR of CDR3 regions. TCRdb ran MiXCR on the multiplex PCR reads and lists one entry per CDR3 protein. The data hold 400,000 to 500,000 distinct CDR3 sequences, with approximately 15% observed a single time. Time point given: newly diagnosed GD, antithyroid drugs for less than 3 months. There was RNA extracted from PBMCs, and the TCR library was made from it. These sequences were also reported in another study, on T cells in Graves' hyperthyroidism and ophthalmopathy.

The source material was peripheral blood mononuclear cells (PBMCs), sampled at new diagnosis, from a patient treated with antithyroid drugs. These TCRs come from a woman in her 30s with Graves disease.

This clonotype was recorded at least ten times. The chain joins TRBV13 to TRBJ2-3; TRBD1 agrees at 10 bases. Germline trimming cut 6 bases from V and 0 bases from J; bases unmatched to any gene: 3. Germline loops: CDR1 PRHDT, CDR2 FYEKMQ (reference sequence). The CDR3 has 15 amino acids. CDR3 sequence (DNA): TGTGCCAGCAGGGGACAGGGGACCAGCACAGATACGCAGTATTTT. This codes for CASRGQGTSTDTQYF.

This clonotype was seen more than once but under ten times. This chain links TRBV24-1 with TRBJ1-2; no definite D call. The germline V and J ends were trimmed by 4 bases and 5 bases, with 16 bases remaining between them. The CDR3 loop spans 15 amino acids. Germline values: CDR1 KGHDR, CDR2 SFDVKD. This CDR3 is CATSESPPDGYGYTF. Here the CDR3 DNA reads TGTGCCACCAGTGAATCGCCCCCGGACGGATATGGCTACACCTTC.

This clonotype was observed many times. The V and J genes are TRBV3-1 and TRBJ1-2; 11 bases map to TRBD1. CDR3 length: 15 amino acids. CDR1 and CDR2 from the germline V gene are LGHDT and YNNKEL (reference sequence). V lost 1 base and J lost 2; bases outside the gene matches: 0. CDR3 sequence (DNA): TGTGCCAGCAGCCAAGGGACAGGGGGCAACTATGGCTACACCTTC. Translating it yields CASSQGTGGNYGYTF.

This clonotype was seen a handful of times. Given the absence of the conserved phenylalanine or tryptophan at the CDR3 end, a read error is likely. The chain uses TRBV20-1 and TRBJ2-1, with 10 bases lining up with TRBD2. V shed 6 bases and J 4 bases; nucleotides not matched to a gene: 6. The germline V gene has CDR1 DFQATT and CDR2 SNEGSKA (reference sequence). The CDR3 runs to 14 residues. This CDR3 is CSAVGTSAYNEQFL. The CDR3 DNA reads TGCAGTGCCGTCGGGACTAGCGCTTACAATGAGCAGTTCCTC.

This clonotype was picked up many times. This chain uses TRBV18 with TRBJ2-3; D is possibly TRBD1 or TRBD2 (6 bases each). Germline loops: CDR1 KGHSH, CDR2 LQKENI. This CDR3 region has 15 residues. Trimming took off 3 bases at V and 2 bases at J, with 12 bases between the two ends. The CDR3 nucleotides read TGTGCCAGCTCACCTGGGGGGCACAACACAGATACGCAGTATTTT. It is translated as CASSPGGHNTDTQYF.

This clonotype has only a few counts. V and J are TRBV9 and TRBJ2-2; 11 bases agree with TRBD1. The germline gives CDR1 SGDLS, CDR2 YYNGEE. This CDR3 region has 15 residues. Trimming removed 5 bases from V and 4 bases from J; junction bases left unmatched: 4. The CDR3 DNA reads as TGTGCCAGCAGACGGACAGGGGGCCTCACCGGGGAGCTGTTTTTT. The encoded protein is CASRRTGGLTGELFF.

This clonotype was detected many times. The chain has TRBV5-1 and TRBJ2-3; possibly TRBD1 for D (5 bases). CDR3 length: 14 amino acids. Trimming stripped 4 bases from V and 5 bases from J, with 14 bases between. Germline CDR1 reads SGHRS; CDR2 reads YFSETQ. CDR3: CASSIRTSEDTQYF. CDR3 DNA: TGCGCCAGCAGCATAAGGACAAGCGAAGATACGCAGTATTTT.

Many counts were recorded for this clonotype. V gene TRBV20-1 combines with J gene TRBJ2-2; 9 bases agree with TRBD1. V lost 5 bases, J lost 6 bases, and 7 bases stayed unmatched. Germline values: CDR1 DFQATT, CDR2 SNEGSKA (reference sequence). This CDR3 region has 14 residues. The CDR3 spells CSAGTGNWAGELFF. The CDR3 DNA reads TGCAGTGCTGGGACAGGGAATTGGGCCGGGGAGCTGTTTTTT.

This clonotype occurred many times. The rearrangement uses TRBV3-1 and TRBJ2-1; D gene ambiguous. Germline V gene sequence: CDR1 LGHDT, CDR2 YNNKEL (reference sequence). CDR3 length equals 17 residues. V dropped 1 base and J dropped 0 bases, with 13 bases sitting between them. CDR3 DNA: TGTGCCAGCAGCCAAGGACCTGAAAGGAGCTCCTACAATGAGCAGTTCTTC. This translates into CASSQGPERSSYNEQFF.

This clonotype has only a few counts. The junction shows a germline mismatch at one end, possibly a read error. V gene TRBV5-1 combines with J gene TRBJ2-7; the match to TRBD2 covers 9 bases. CDR3 length: 15 residues. Germline loops: CDR1 SGHRS, CDR2 YFSETQ. The CDR3 reads CASSLSLAGSYEQYF. In DNA, the CDR3 is TGTGCCAGCAGCTTGTCTCTAGCGGGATCCTACGAGCAGTACTTC.

This clonotype has just a few counts. DNA of the CDR3: TGTGCCAGCAGTTCTGACTCTACGGGAGGGCGGCGGGTCTATGAGCAGTTCTTC. Translated: CASSSDSTGGRRVYEQFF. The chain links TRBV27 to TRBJ2-1; 8 nucleotides line up with TRBD2. Per the germline V gene, CDR1 is MNHEY and CDR2 is SMNVEV (reference sequence). V shed 4 bases, J shed 8 bases, and the junction held 19 bases outside the gene matches. This CDR3 region has 18 residues.

This clonotype came up many times. This sequence joins TRBV5-1 and TRBJ2-1; TRBD2 agrees at 12 bases. The CDR3 spans 17 residues. V shed 0 bases and J 6 bases; nucleotides not matched to a gene: 7. Germline V gene data show CDR1 as SGHRS and CDR2 as YFSETQ. The CDR3 spells CASSLGRLAGAGNEQFF. The CDR3, as DNA: TGCGCCAGCAGCTTGGGTAGACTAGCGGGAGCTGGCAATGAGCAGTTCTTC.

Many counts were recorded for this clonotype. The chain is built from TRBV19 and TRBJ2-1, with 14 bases matching TRBD2. J lost 9 bases, V lost 0 bases, and 7 bases had no gene match. Germline V gene sequence: CDR1 LNHDA, CDR2 SQIVND (reference sequence). The CDR3 has 17 residues. CDR3 in DNA: TGTGCCAGTAGTATAGACCAGGGACTAGCGGGAGTTAGTGAGCAGTTCTTC. Its protein is CASSIDQGLAGVSEQFF.

Points on this clonotype: A much larger clone differs by one base, so this may be a read error. V usage is TRBV7-8 and J usage is TRBJ2-5, with a possible D match to TRBD1 (6 bases). Germline loops: CDR1 SGHVS, CDR2 FQNEAQ. This CDR3 has 18 amino acids. V was trimmed by 4 bases and J by 10 bases, leaving 31 bases between them. The CDR3, as DNA: TGTGCCAGCAGCTATACCACTGGGCCCGTTGGGGGCCGGAAGATCCAGTACTTC. It encodes CASSYTTGPVGGRKIQYF. Filled out from reference TRBV7-8 and TRBJ2-5, the complete variable domain reads GAGVSQSPRYKVAKRGQDVALRCDPISGHVSLFWYQQALGQGPEFLTYFQNEAQLDKSGLPSDRFFAERPEGSVSTLKIQRTQQEDSAVYLCASSYTTGPVGGRKIQYFGPGTRLLVL.

This clonotype showed up many times. CDR3 amino acids: CASSLVMAGGAYNEQFF. In nucleotides, the CDR3 is TGCGCCAGCAGCTTGGTTATGGCGGGAGGAGCATACAATGAGCAGTTCTTC. The V and J genes are TRBV5-1 and TRBJ2-1; 8 bases align to TRBD2. This CDR3 contains 17 residues. The V gene's germline CDR1 is SGHRS and CDR2 YFSETQ. The trim removed 0 bases at V and 4 bases at J, leaving 9 bases unmatched.

This clonotype was counted ten times or more. V is TRBV11-3 and J is TRBJ1-6, with no clear D. The CDR3 contains 13 residues. The V and J ends lost 1 base and 10 bases respectively, with 8 bases between them. Germline V lookup: CDR1 SGHNT, CDR2 YENEEA. This CDR3 is CASSLGPVSPLHF. In DNA, the CDR3 is TGTGCCAGCAGCTTAGGACCGGTCTCACCCCTCCACTTT.

This clonotype was seen ten or more times. The J gene is TRBJ2-7, the V gene TRBV11-2, with 7 bases identical to TRBD1. CDR1 SGHAT and CDR2 FQNNGV come from the germline V gene. The ends lost 7 bases at V and 3 bases at J; junction bases unmatched: 9. This CDR3 is built from 14 residues. The CDR3 nucleotides are TGTGCCAGCACAGACAGGGTCGAATACTACGAGCAGTACTTC. It encodes CASTDRVEYYEQYF.

J is TRBJ2-2 and V is TRBV6-1, with D perhaps given as TRBD1 or TRBD2 (6 bases each). CDR1 and CDR2 from the germline V gene are MNHNS and SASEGT. Trimming took off 10 bases at V and 6 bases at J, with 18 bases between the two ends. The CDR3 runs to 14 residues. The CDR3 region is CATTLGGRPGELFF. CDR3 bases: TGTGCCACCACCCTTGGGGGGCGTCCCGGGGAGCTGTTTTTT.